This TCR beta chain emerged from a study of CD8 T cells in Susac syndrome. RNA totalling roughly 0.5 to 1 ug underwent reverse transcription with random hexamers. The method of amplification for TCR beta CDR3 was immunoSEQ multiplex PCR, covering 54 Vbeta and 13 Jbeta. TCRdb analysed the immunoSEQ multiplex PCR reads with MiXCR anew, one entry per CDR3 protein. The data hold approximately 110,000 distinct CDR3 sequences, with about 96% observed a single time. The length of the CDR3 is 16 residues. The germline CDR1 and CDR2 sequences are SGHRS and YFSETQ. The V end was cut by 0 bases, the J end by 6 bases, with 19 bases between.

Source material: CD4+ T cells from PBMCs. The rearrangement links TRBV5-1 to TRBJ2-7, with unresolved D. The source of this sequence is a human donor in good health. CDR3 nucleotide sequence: TGCGCCAGCAGCTTGGTACGGTTAAGCAGTAGTAGCGAGCAGTACTTC. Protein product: CASSLVRLSSSSEQYF.